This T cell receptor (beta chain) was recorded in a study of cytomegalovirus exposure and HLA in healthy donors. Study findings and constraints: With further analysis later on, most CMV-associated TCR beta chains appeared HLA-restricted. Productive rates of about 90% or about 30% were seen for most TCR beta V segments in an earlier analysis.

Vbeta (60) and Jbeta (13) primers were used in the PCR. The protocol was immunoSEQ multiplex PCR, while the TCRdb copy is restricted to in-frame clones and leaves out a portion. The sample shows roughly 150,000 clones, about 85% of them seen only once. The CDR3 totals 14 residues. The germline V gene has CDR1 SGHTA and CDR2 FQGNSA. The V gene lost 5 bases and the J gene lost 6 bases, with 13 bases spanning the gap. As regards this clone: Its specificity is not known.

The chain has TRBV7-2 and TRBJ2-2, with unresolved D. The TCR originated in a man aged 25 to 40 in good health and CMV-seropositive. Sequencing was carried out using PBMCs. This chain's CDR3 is CASSPDGLPGELFF. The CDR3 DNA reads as TGTGCCAGCAGCCCCGACGGGTTACCCGGGGAGCTGTTTTTT.